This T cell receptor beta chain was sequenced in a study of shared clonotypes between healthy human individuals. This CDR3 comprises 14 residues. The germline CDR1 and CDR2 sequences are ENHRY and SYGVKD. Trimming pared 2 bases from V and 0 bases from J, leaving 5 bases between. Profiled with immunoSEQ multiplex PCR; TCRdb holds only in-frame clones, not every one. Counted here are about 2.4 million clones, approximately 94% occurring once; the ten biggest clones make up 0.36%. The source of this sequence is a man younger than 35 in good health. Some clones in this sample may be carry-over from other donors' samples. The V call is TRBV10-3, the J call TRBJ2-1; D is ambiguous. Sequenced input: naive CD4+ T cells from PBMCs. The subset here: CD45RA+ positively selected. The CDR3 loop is CAISEMSSYNEQFF. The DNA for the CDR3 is TGTGCCATCAGTGAGATGAGCTCCTACAATGAGCAGTTCTTC.